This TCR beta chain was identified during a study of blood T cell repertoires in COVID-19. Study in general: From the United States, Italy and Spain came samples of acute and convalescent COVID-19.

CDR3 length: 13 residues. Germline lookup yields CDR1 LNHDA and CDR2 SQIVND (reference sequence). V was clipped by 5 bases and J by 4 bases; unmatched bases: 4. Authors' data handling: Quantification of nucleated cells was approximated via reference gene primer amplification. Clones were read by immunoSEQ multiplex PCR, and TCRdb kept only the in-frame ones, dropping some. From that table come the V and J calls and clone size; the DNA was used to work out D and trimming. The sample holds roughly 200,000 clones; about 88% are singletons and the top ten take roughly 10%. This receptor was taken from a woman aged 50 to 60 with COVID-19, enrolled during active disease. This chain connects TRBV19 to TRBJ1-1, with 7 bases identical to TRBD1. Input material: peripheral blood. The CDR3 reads CASSPTGVTEAFF. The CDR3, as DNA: TGTGCCAGTAGTCCCACAGGGGTCACTGAAGCTTTCTTT.